What follows are 17 T cell receptor beta chains derived from one specimen sequenced in a study of cytomegalovirus exposure and HLA in healthy donors. PCR involved 60 Vbeta and 13 Jbeta primers. Clones were sequenced by immunoSEQ multiplex PCR, and TCRdb holds only the in-frame ones, with some missing. Among 140,000 to 150,000 clones listed, 76% were seen once. Specimen: PBMCs. Receptors were obtained from a woman in her thirties or forties in good health and CMV-seronegative.

The chain joins TRBV25-1 to TRBJ1-4; maybe TRBD1 (6 bases). Germline V gene sequence: CDR1 MGHDK, CDR2 SYGVNS. Trimming removed 6 bases from V and 3 bases from J, with 14 bases in between. This CDR3 is 15 amino acids long. The CDR3 spells CASSPTTGSNEKLFF. The CDR3 region has the DNA TGTGCCAGCAGCCCGACGACAGGATCTAATGAAAAACTGTTTTTT. Full variable domain (rest looked up from reference TRBV25-1 and TRBJ1-4): EADIYQTPRYLVIGTGKKITLECSQTMGHDKMYWYQQDPGMELHLIHYSYGVNSTEKGDLSSESTVSRIRTEHFPLTLESARPSHTSQYLCASSPTTGSNEKLFFGSGTQLSVL.

The chain uses TRBV11-2 and TRBJ2-1, with TRBD1 matching over 9 bases. After removal of 2 bases from V and 14 bases from J, the junction contained 4 bases not matched to a gene. Per the germline V gene, CDR1 is SGHAT and CDR2 is FQNNGV. CDR3 length: 12 amino acids. The CDR3 is CASSLNRDREFF. CDR3 nucleotide sequence: TGTGCCAGCAGCTTAAACCGGGACAGGGAGTTCTTC.

The rearrangement links TRBV19 to TRBJ2-5; 9 bases agree with TRBD2. Germline CDR1 reads LNHDA; CDR2 reads SQIVND (reference sequence). Trimming took 4 bases from V and 2 from J; bases not matched to a gene: 5. The CDR3 is 15 amino acids. CDR3: CASSTIAGAQETQYF. CDR3 DNA sequence: TGTGCCAGTAGTACAATAGCGGGAGCTCAAGAGACCCAGTACTTC.

The chain combines TRBV18 with TRBJ1-2; weak D call: TRBD1 (5 bases). CDR3 length: 14 amino acids. Trimming took off 4 bases at V and 0 bases at J, with 9 bases between the two ends. Germline lookup yields CDR1 KGHSH and CDR2 LQKENI. Here the CDR3 reads CASSLGVANYGYTF. The DNA of the CDR3 is TGTGCCAGCTCACTAGGGGTAGCTAACTATGGCTACACCTTC.

This chain connects TRBV30 to TRBJ1-2, with D possibly being TRBD1 (5 bases). Germline V gives CDR1 GTSNPN, CDR2 SVGIG (reference sequence). Trimming removed 4 bases at V and 3 bases at J, with 21 bases between. The CDR3 loop spans 16 amino acids. The DNA for the CDR3 is TGTGCCTGGACTAGACTTTGGAGGGACCTCGACTATGGCTACACCTTC. Translation: CAWTRLWRDLDYGYTF.

The table lists this clone with a few counts. The chain joins TRBV15 to TRBJ2-7; TRBD2 is a possible D gene (6 bases). The length of the CDR3 is 13 residues. Germline V lookup: CDR1 LNHNV, CDR2 YYDKDF (reference sequence). The V end was cut by 2 bases, the J end by 3 bases, with 8 bases between. CDR3 bases: TGTGCCACCAGCAGAAAGGAGGGCTACGAGCAGTACTTC. Translation: CATSRKEGYEQYF.

On this clone: The junction does not match germline at one end; this may be a read error. The V call is TRBV28, the J call TRBJ1-2, with 7 bases identical to TRBD1. Germline V lookup: CDR1 MDHEN, CDR2 SYDVKM. The CDR3 totals 14 residues. CDR3 DNA: TGTGCCAGCAGTTTCCAGGGGGACGACTATAGCTACACCTTC. Translated, it gives CASSFQGDDYSYTF.

This clone appeared once. The rearrangement joins TRBV9 to TRBJ2-2, with D uncertain. The CDR3 is made up of 15 amino acids. Germline V gene lookup returns CDR1 SGDLS and CDR2 YYNGEE. Deletions cut 0 bases from V and 0 bases from J, with 6 bases between. The DNA for the CDR3 is TGTGCCAGCAGCGTAGGGCCCCCGAACACCGGGGAGCTGTTTTTT. It yields the protein CASSVGPPNTGELFF.

The chain carries TRBV4-1 and TRBJ1-5, with TRBD1 as a possible D gene (5 bases). The V end was cut by 4 bases, the J end by 5 bases, with 24 bases between. CDR3 length: 18 residues. Germline V gives CDR1 MGHRA, CDR2 YSYEKL. Here the CDR3 reads CASSPPLKQTVRDQPQHF. In nucleotides, the CDR3 is TGCGCCAGCAGCCCTCCTTTAAAGCAGACAGTGAGAGATCAGCCCCAGCATTTT.

This rearrangement joins TRBV28 to TRBJ1-5, with D unresolved. V lost 2 bases and J lost 6, with 14 bases in between. This CDR3 is 15 amino acids long. The germline V gene has CDR1 MDHEN and CDR2 SYDVKM. CDR3 DNA: TGTGCCAGCAGTTTAATTGGGGAGTCGGCTCAGCCCCAGCATTTT. Translated: CASSLIGESAQPQHF.

This chain joins TRBV27 and TRBJ1-5; no definite D call. V lost 3 bases to trimming and J lost 9 bases, with 15 bases between them. Germline CDR1 is MNHEY and CDR2 is SMNVEV (reference sequence). CDR3 length: 14 residues. The CDR3 here is CASSFGPSPSPQHF. In nucleotides, the CDR3 is TGTGCCAGCAGTTTCGGTCCTTCCCCCTCGCCCCAGCATTTT.

This clone appeared a single time. The V and J genes are TRBV12-5 and TRBJ2-3; the D is unclear. Germline lookup yields CDR1 LGHNT and CDR2 FRNRAP. Trimming took 3 bases from V and 4 from J, leaving 8 bases between them. The CDR3 extends over 13 amino acids. CDR3 sequence (DNA): TGTGCTAGTGGTTTAGGAGTTTCAGATACGCAGTATTTT. Amino acid sequence: CASGLGVSDTQYF. The complete variable domain, with remaining parts taken from reference TRBV12-5 and TRBJ2-3, reads DARVTQTPRHKVTEMGQEVTMRCQPILGHNTVFWYRQTMMQGLELLAYFRNRAPLDDSGMPKDRFSAEMPDATLATLKIQPSEPRDSAVYFCASGLGVSDTQYFGPGTRLTVL.

The chain is built from TRBV19 and TRBJ1-4; D gene uncertain. The CDR3 is made up of 14 amino acids. Trimming left V 3 bases short and J 5 bases short, with 10 bases between. Per the germline V gene, CDR1 is LNHDA and CDR2 is SQIVND (reference sequence). Here the CDR3 DNA reads TGTGCCAGTAGTATGGACTTAGCAAATGAAAAACTGTTTTTT. Amino acids: CASSMDLANEKLFF.

The chain's CDR3 is CSASIADTQYF. The CDR3 region has the DNA TGCAGTGCAAGTATAGCAGATACGCAGTATTTT. The chain carries TRBV20-1 and TRBJ2-3; no clear D. Germline CDR1 is DFQATT and CDR2 is SNEGSKA (reference sequence). The CDR3 spans 11 residues. Trimming removed 6 bases from V and 4 bases from J, with 8 bases in between.

The genes are TRBV7-9 and TRBJ1-5; D unresolved. Trimming removed 1 base at V and 7 bases at J, with 8 bases between. The germline V gene encodes CDR1 SEHNR and CDR2 FQNEAQ (reference sequence). The CDR3 length is 13 residues. This CDR3 is CASSLGSSQPQHF. In DNA, the CDR3 is TGTGCCAGCAGCTTAGGTAGCTCGCAGCCCCAGCATTTT. Drawing the rest from reference TRBV7-9 and TRBJ1-5, the complete variable domain is DTGVSQNPRHKITKRGQNVTFRCDPISEHNRLYWYRQTLGQGPEFLTYFQNEAQLEKSRLLSDRFSAERPKGSFSTLEIQRTEQGDSAMYLCASSLGSSQPQHFGDGTRLSIL.

This rearrangement joins TRBV20-1 to TRBJ1-1; D is ambiguous. Germline V lookup: CDR1 DFQATT, CDR2 SNEGSKA (reference sequence). Trimming removed 0 bases at V and 8 bases at J, with 7 bases between. The CDR3 sequence is 11 residues long. The chain's CDR3 is CSARESTEAFF. In DNA form, the CDR3 reads TGCAGTGCTAGAGAATCGACAGAAGCTTTCTTT.

This chain connects TRBV30 to TRBJ1-5, with 7 bases that match TRBD1. After removal of 6 bases from V and 7 bases from J, the junction contained 9 bases not matched to a gene. CDR3 size: 13 residues. From germline, CDR1 is GTSNPN and CDR2 SVGIG (reference sequence). CDR3 sequence: CACQKGGGQPQHF. The CDR3 DNA reads as TGTGCCTGTCAGAAAGGGGGCGGACAGCCCCAGCATTTT. Together with reference TRBV30 and TRBJ1-5, the CDR3 gives the full variable domain: SQTIHQWPATLVQPVGSPLSLECTVEGTSNPNLYWYRQAAGRGLQLLFYSVGIGQISSEVPQNLSASRPQDRQFILSSKKLLLSDSGFYLCACQKGGGQPQHFGDGTRLSIL.